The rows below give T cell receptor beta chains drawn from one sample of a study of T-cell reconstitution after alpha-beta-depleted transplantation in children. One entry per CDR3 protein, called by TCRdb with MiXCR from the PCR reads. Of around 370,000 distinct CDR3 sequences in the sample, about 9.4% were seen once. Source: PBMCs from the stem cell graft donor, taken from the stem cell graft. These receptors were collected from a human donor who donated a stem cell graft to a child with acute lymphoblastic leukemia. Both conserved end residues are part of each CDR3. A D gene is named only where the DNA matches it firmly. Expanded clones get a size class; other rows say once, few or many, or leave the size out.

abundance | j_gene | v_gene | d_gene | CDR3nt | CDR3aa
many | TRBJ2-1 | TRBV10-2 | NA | TGCGCCAGCAGTAGCCAGTCCAATGAGCAGTTCTTC | CASSSQSNEQFF
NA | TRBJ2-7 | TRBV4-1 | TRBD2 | TGCGCCAGCAGCTATAGCGGGGTAGACTACGAGCAGTACTTC | CASSYSGVDYEQYF
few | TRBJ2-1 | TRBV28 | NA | TGTGCCAGCAGTTTATGGCGTTCTGGCGGCGACTACAATGAGCAGTTCTTC | CASSLWRSGGDYNEQFF
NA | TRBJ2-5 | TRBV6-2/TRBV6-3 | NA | TGTGCCAGCATAACCGACCGGTTAGGCGAGACCCAGTACTTC | CASITDRLGETQYF
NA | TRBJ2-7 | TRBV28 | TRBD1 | TGTGCCAGCAGCCCCGGGACAGTACCCTACGAGCAGTACTTC | CASSPGTVPYEQYF
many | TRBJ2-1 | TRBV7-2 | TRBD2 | TGTGCCAGCAGCTTAGAGCGGGGGTACAATGAGCAGTTCTTC | CASSLERGYNEQFF
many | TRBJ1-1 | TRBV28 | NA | TGTGCCAGCAGTCTAGGACGGTATGAAGCTTTCTTT | CASSLGRYEAFF
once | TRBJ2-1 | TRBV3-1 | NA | TGTGCCACCACCCCCGTGGGGGAATTGAATGAGCAGTTCTTC | CATTPVGELNEQFF
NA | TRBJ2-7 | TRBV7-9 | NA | TGTGCCAGCAGCCCTGGTAATTGGAAGCGGAGCTACGAGCAGTACTTC | CASSPGNWKRSYEQYF
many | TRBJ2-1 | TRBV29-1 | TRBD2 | TGCAGCGTTTCCGGGACTAGCGACGAGCAGTTCTTC | CSVSGTSDEQFF
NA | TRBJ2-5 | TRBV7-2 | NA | TGTGCCAGCAGCTTAGTGGGGACCCAAGAGACCCAGTACTTC | CASSLVGTQETQYF
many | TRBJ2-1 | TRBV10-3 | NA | TGTGCCATCAGTGGGGGCGAGAAGGGTACCTACAATGAGCAGTTCTTC | CAISGGEKGTYNEQFF
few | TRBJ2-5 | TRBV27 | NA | TGTGCCAGCAGTTCGATCAGGGGCCTGACCCAGTACTTC | CASSSIRGLTQYF
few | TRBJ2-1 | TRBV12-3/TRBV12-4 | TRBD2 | TGTGCCAGCAGTCAAGAGCGGGAGGATCAGAATGAGCAGTTCTTC | CASSQEREDQNEQFF
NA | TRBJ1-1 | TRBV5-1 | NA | TGCGCCAGCAGCTTGGTGTCTAGCATGAACACTGAAGCTTTCTTT | CASSLVSSMNTEAFF
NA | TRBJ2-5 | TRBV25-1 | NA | TGTGCCAGCAGTTTATCGCTGGAGACCCAGTACTTC | CASSLSLETQYF
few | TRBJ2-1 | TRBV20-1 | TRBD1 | TGCAGTGTATTCGGGACAGGGGACCAAGGCAATGAGCAGTTCTTC | CSVFGTGDQGNEQFF
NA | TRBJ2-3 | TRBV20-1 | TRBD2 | TGCAGTGCTAGCCCACTAGCGGGAGTTGACACAGATACGCAGTATTTT | CSASPLAGVDTDTQYF
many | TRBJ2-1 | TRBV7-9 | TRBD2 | TGTGCCAGCACCAAGACTAGCGCCTCCTACAATGAGCAGTTCTTC | CASTKTSASYNEQFF
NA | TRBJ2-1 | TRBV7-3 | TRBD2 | TGTGCCAGCAGCTTACGGGAGGGTGAGCAGTTCTTC | CASSLREGEQFF
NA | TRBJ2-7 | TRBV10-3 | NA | TGTGCCATCAGTGAGTCGCCTGGAAACGAGCAGTACTTC | CAISESPGNEQYF
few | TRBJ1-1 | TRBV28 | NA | TGTGCCAGCAGATCACGACAGGTCGTTCGGAACACTGAAGCTTTCTTT | CASRSRQVVRNTEAFF
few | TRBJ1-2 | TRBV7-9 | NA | TGTGCCAGCAGCTTCACAAGTCTCACGGGAGGCTACACCTTC | CASSFTSLTGGYTF
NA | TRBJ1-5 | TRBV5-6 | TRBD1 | TGTGCCAGCAGTCGACAGGGGTCGGGTCAGCCCCAGCATTTT | CASSRQGSGQPQHF
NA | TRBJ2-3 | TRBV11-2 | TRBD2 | TGTGCCAGCAGCTCCTGGCTAGCGGGCGGGAGGGGTACGCAGTATTTT | CASSSWLAGGRGTQYF
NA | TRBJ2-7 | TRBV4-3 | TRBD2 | TGCGCCAGCAGCCAAGGTACCGGGACTAGCGCCGCTTCCTACGAGCAGTACTTC | CASSQGTGTSAASYEQYF
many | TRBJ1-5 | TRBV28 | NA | TGTGCCAGCAGAAGTGACAGCTTGGGGCCCAATCAGCCCCAGCATTTT | CASRSDSLGPNQPQHF
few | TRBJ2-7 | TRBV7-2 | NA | TGTGCCAGCAGCGCGATCGATTCGGCTCGGCAGTACTTC | CASSAIDSARQYF
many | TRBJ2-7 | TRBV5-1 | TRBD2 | TGCGCCAGCAGCTTGGGGGGTACGGCGGGAGTTACCGAGCAGTACTTC | CASSLGGTAGVTEQYF